Sequencing of this TCR beta chain was carried out in a study of vaccination and CD4 T cells after COVID-19. Study information: The peptides that stimulated the cells were overlapping spike peptides from SARS-CoV-2, HCoV-NL63, HCoV-OC43 and HCoV-229E.

In regard to this clonotype: What it binds is unknown.

The CDR3 length is 13 residues. Trimming removed 4 bases at V and 7 bases at J, with 13 bases between. The V gene's germline CDR1 is MNHEY and CDR2 SVGAGI. Sequencing of cultured CD4+ T cell DNA used the Oncomine TCR Beta short-read assay. A single record per CDR3 protein comes from TCRdb applying MiXCR to the PCR reads. The sample consists of about 22,000 distinct CDR3 sequences, more than 45% of them appearing once. Time point specified: late sampling 161 to 241 days after vaccination in a few convalescent patients. Treatment specified: approximately 9-day PBMC culture with coronavirus spike peptide pools or control peptides (ViraFEST assay).

This receptor was taken from a human donor who had recovered from COVID-19. The chain has TRBV6-5 and TRBJ1-2; TRBD1 might be the D (6 bases). The sequencing here drew on CD4+ T cells from blood, cultured in vitro, taken about 7 months after SARS-CoV-2 vaccination. The CDR3 DNA sequence: TGTGCCAGCAGTTCACAGGGATCGGTTGGCTACACCTTC. Translated: CASSSQGSVGYTF.